This TCR beta chain appears in the sequencing data of a study of neurological immune-mediated disorders. TCRdb processed the 5' RACE reads anew with MiXCR; each CDR3 protein has one entry. The sample includes tens of thousands of distinct CDR3 sequences, nearly 6.5% of them seen just once. There are many counts of this clonotype. Deletions cut 4 bases from V and 11 bases from J, with 15 bases between. The CDR3 spans 12 residues. In germline, CDR1 is SGHDT, CDR2 YYEEEE. The chain couples TRBV5-6 to TRBJ1-1; TRBD1 is a possible D gene (6 bases). Sequenced sample: CD4+ T cells from blood. The receptor comes from a woman aged 40 to 50 in good health. CDR3 sequence reads: CASSIIQGSAFF. For the CDR3, the DNA is TGTGCCAGCAGCATCATACAGGGTTCGGCTTTCTTT.